These T cell receptor beta chains were read from a single sample in a study of OX40 agonist ivuxolimab in advanced cancers. The table came from immunoSEQ multiplex PCR; TCRdb's copy has only in-frame clones and leaves some out. Among about 86,000 clones listed, 89% were seen once. The material sequenced was CD4+ or CD8+ T cells sorted from blood, taken in a trial of the OX40 agonist ivuxolimab. All receptors derive from an adult with an advanced solid tumor such as melanoma, head and neck, liver or kidney cancer. Both conserved end residues are part of each CDR3. Some rows have no size entry. The others give once, few or many, or a class for an expanded clone.

v_call	clone_size	j_call	cdr3_length	cdr3_aa
TRBV11-3	NA	TRBJ2-3	13	CASSLTSTDTQYF
TRBV29-1	NA	TRBJ1-1	13	CSEHRGMNTEAFF
TRBV5-1	NA	TRBJ2-1	15	CASWITGGSYNEQFF
TRBV28	NA	TRBJ2-7	14	CASTLADPSYEQYF
TRBV11-2	NA	TRBJ1-2	13	CASSPGTFYGYTF
TRBV5-1	NA	TRBJ2-3	18	CASSRKSIRGVSTDTQYF
TRBV20-1	NA	TRBJ1-2	11	CSARQSYGYTF
TRBV7-3	NA	TRBJ2-1	15	CASSPTPRVGNEQFF
TRBV5-1	NA	TRBJ1-6	17	CASSLVGRSSYNSPLHF
TRBV18	NA	TRBJ2-3	15	CASSPRDRASDTQYF
TRBV15	NA	TRBJ2-7	18	CATSRDHPGARAQYEQYF
TRBV30	NA	TRBJ1-4	15	CAWRGQGAANEKLFF
TRBV6-4	NA	TRBJ2-5	15	CASSEGTSGKETQYF
TRBV28	NA	TRBJ1-3	17	CASTATGYYLGGNTIYF
TRBV4-2	NA	TRBJ2-7	17	CASSQERGLAGAYEQYF
TRBV18	NA	TRBJ1-5	13	CASSRGANQPQHF
TRBV5-1	NA	TRBJ2-2	15	CASSLTGGYTGELFF
TRBV28	NA	TRBJ2-5	13	CASSLRTIETQYF
TRBV5-8	NA	TRBJ2-5	14	CASSYGGGGVTQYF
TRBV15	NA	TRBJ2-5	17	CATSRDLVQASRETQYF
TRBV7-2	NA	TRBJ1-5	14	CASSLAGGRQPQHF
TRBV5-8	NA	TRBJ2-1	15	CASSVGLAAYNEQFF
TRBV18	NA	TRBJ2-6	16	CASSPPKATGANVLTF
TRBV7-2	NA	TRBJ1-6	16	CASSLSGQSYNSPLHF
TRBV7-2	NA	TRBJ1-2	15	CASSLGLGEGGGYTF
TRBV27	NA	TRBJ1-5	15	CASSLSGQFNQPQHF
TRBV4-3	NA	TRBJ1-3	16	CASSQATGRAGNTIYF
TRBV5-1	few	TRBJ1-2	13	CASSLDRGYGYTF
TRBV7-3	once	TRBJ2-1	15	CASSSTGTGRNEQFF
TRBV7-7	NA	TRBJ2-2	15	CASSLLRADTGELFF
TRBV5-1	NA	TRBJ1-1	14	CASSLVTGSTEAFF
TRBV6-6	NA	TRBJ2-1	16	CASSSTGTRGYNEQFF
TRBV11-2	NA	TRBJ2-3	15	CASGYTSGSTDTQYF
TRBV5-1	once	TRBJ2-2	15	CASSLVPESTGELFF
TRBV2	NA	TRBJ1-2	12	CASRRRGDGYTF
TRBV13	NA	TRBJ1-2	16	CASSFSPREGQGGYTF
TRBV7-2	once	TRBJ2-3	15	CASSQRRPVGDTQYF
TRBV10-3	NA	TRBJ1-1	13	CAIIRGGNTEAFF
TRBV9	NA	TRBJ2-6	18	CASSAPGGGSAWANVLTF
TRBV7-2	NA	TRBJ2-4	13	CASSSPSMDIQYF
TRBV9	once	TRBJ2-2	12	CASSASTGELFF
TRBV7-3	NA	TRBJ2-2	13	CASSPTGTGELFF
TRBV19	NA	TRBJ2-3	14	CASSRGIYTDTQYF
TRBV9	NA	TRBJ2-1	15	CASSGTSGSYNEQFF
TRBV25-1	NA	TRBJ2-7	14	CASSRLYFPYEQYF
TRBV7-8	NA	TRBJ1-2	13	CASSGTGRHGYTF
TRBV2	NA	TRBJ1-6	14	CASREGSRNSPLHF
TRBV10-3	few	TRBJ1-5	13	CAIKSGPNQPQHF
TRBV11-2	NA	TRBJ2-7	14	CASSRAVSSYEQYF